This T cell receptor (beta chain) was sequenced for a study of technical replicates of blood from several donors. Sequencing was performed with immunoSEQ multiplex PCR; in TCRdb, only in-frame clones are kept and a portion is missing. The table has approximately 81,000 clones, approximately 75% seen once. Only a few counts were recorded for this clone. Sequences were obtained from PBMCs. This clonotype originated in a human donor in good health. Some clones in this sample may be carry-over from other donors' samples.

CDR3 sequence: CSVDINGHMNTEAFF. CDR3 bases: TGCAGCGTTGATATTAATGGACACATGAACACTGAAGCTTTCTTT. This chain links TRBV29-1 with TRBJ1-1, with a tentative D call TRBD1 (5 bases). The CDR3 has 15 residues. Trimming removed 3 bases from V and 0 bases from J, with 14 bases in between. CDR1 SQVTM and CDR2 ANQGSEA come from the germline V gene.